This T cell receptor (beta chain) was observed in a study of T-cell memory formation after mild COVID-19. Germline CDR1 is SGHRS and CDR2 is YFSETQ. CDR3 length: 13 residues. The germline V and J ends were trimmed by 5 bases and 3 bases, with 11 bases remaining between them. Remarks on this clonotype: Its antigen is currently unknown.

TCR alpha and TCR beta cDNA libraries carrying sample barcodes and UMIs came from 5'RACE with constant-segment primers. One entry per CDR3 protein results from TCRdb running MiXCR on the 5' RACE reads. Seen here are 280,000 or so distinct CDR3 sequences, approximately 18% observed once, and the top ten hold 23%. General study results and limits: Among clones peaking at day 37 in the second wave, SARS-CoV-2 specificity remained unconfirmed. Some SARS-CoV-2-responding clones were already detected in memory before infection. The CD4+ clones that contracted clustered mainly within CM and EM, and the CD8+ clones concentrated in EMRA.

J is TRBJ1-1 and V is TRBV5-1; D is perhaps TRBD1 (5 bases). The clonotype comes from a man younger than 35 who had mild COVID-19 (a few samples of this study predate the infection). Cell type and time point are not known. Sequenced input: PBMCs or a T cell subset sorted from them (not recorded which). The CDR3 protein is CASSQTGDTEAFF. The CDR3 nucleotides are TGCGCCAGCAGTCAAACAGGAGACACTGAAGCTTTCTTT.